Below, 21 T cell receptor beta chains from the same sample are listed, as sequenced in a study of cytomegalovirus exposure and HLA in healthy donors. In the PCR, 60 Vbeta and 13 Jbeta primers were used. TCRdb's copy holds only in-frame clones and misses some; the assay was immunoSEQ multiplex PCR. The table lists 110,000 to 150,000 clones, under 80% of them singletons. The sequenced sample consisted of PBMCs. The receptors derive from a man between 18 and 29 years old in good health and CMV-seropositive.

The V and J genes are TRBV20-1 and TRBJ2-7; D is unresolved. The CDR3 extends over 11 amino acids. Germline V lookup: CDR1 DFQATT, CDR2 SNEGSKA (reference sequence). Deletions cut 0 bases from V and 3 bases from J, with 3 bases between. The CDR3 bases are TGCAGTGCTAGAGACCACTACGAGCAGTACTTC. It codes for CSARDHYEQYF.

The gene calls are TRBV27 and TRBJ1-5; maybe TRBD1 (5 bases). The germline gives CDR1 MNHEY, CDR2 SMNVEV (reference sequence). The CDR3 sequence is 13 residues long. The V and J ends lost 5 bases and 7 bases respectively, with 12 bases between them. The CDR3 DNA is TGTGCCAGCAGTGGAGGGGCGACGCAGCCCCAGCATTTT. This gives the protein CASSGGATQPQHF.

This clone was counted between two and nine times. In the same sample, other DNA sequences code for this CDR3. The chain has TRBV7-9 and TRBJ2-1; TRBD2 matches at 14 bases. Trimming at V came to 1 base and at J to 7 bases, leaving 0 bases not matched to a gene. The CDR3 contains 15 residues. Germline CDR1 SEHNR, CDR2 FQNEAQ (reference sequence). CDR3 in DNA: TGTGCCAGCAGCTTAGGACTAGCGGGGGGGAATGAGCAGTTCTTC. This codes for CASSLGLAGGNEQFF.

The rearrangement uses TRBV5-4 and TRBJ2-5, with 9 bases matching TRBD2. Unmatched junction bases numbered 0, after V lost 0 bases and J lost 3 bases. Germline CDR1 SGHNT, CDR2 YYREEE (reference sequence). This CDR3 comprises 14 residues. The CDR3 DNA is TGTGCCAGCAGCTTGGTAGCGGGAGAAGAGACCCAGTACTTC. Its translation: CASSLVAGEETQYF.

This chain links TRBV19 with TRBJ1-2; 9 positions match TRBD1. The trim removed 4 bases at V and 5 bases at J, leaving 5 bases unmatched. Germline V gene lookup returns CDR1 LNHDA and CDR2 SQIVND (reference sequence). CDR3 length equals 14 residues. DNA of the CDR3: TGTGCCAGTAGTACCGGACAGGGGATTTATGGCTACACCTTC. Translating gives CASSTGQGIYGYTF. Combining the CDR3 with reference TRBV19 and TRBJ1-2 gives the whole variable domain DGGITQSPKYLFRKEGQNVTLSCEQNLNHDAMYWYRQDPGQGLRLIYYSQIVNDFQKGDIAEGYSVSREKKESFPLTVTSAQKNPTAFYLCASSTGQGIYGYTFGSGTRLTVV.

The chain couples TRBV7-3 to TRBJ2-1; D not certain. Looked up from germline, CDR1 is SGHTA and CDR2 is FQGTGA. CDR3 length: 13 amino acids. The V end lost 0 bases, the J end lost 4 bases, and 4 bases lay between the germline ends. The CDR3, as DNA: TGTGCCAGCAGCTTAACCCCTTACAATGAGCAGTTCTTC. It encodes CASSLTPYNEQFF.

A note on this clone: The same CDR3 is also encoded by other DNA sequences in this sample. The genes are TRBV5-1 and TRBJ2-7; TRBD1 matches 7 bases. Germline-derived CDR1 and CDR2 are SGHRS and YFSETQ. Trimming at V came to 2 bases and at J to 1 base, leaving 6 bases not matched to a gene. This CDR3 contains 15 residues. The CDR3: CASSLWTGNSYEQYF. The CDR3 nucleotides read TGCGCCAGCAGCTTATGGACAGGAAATTCCTACGAGCAGTACTTC.

The chain carries TRBV4-1 and TRBJ2-1, with 11 bases fitting TRBD2. Germline V CDR1 and CDR2: MGHRA, YSYEKL. J lost 10 bases, V lost 3 bases, and 14 bases had no gene match. The CDR3 runs 17 residues. CDR3 residues: CASSHPSGLAGGREQFF. The CDR3 region has the DNA TGCGCCAGCAGCCATCCCTCAGGGCTAGCGGGGGGTCGGGAGCAGTTCTTC.

The rearrangement uses TRBV10-3 and TRBJ2-1, with 8 bases lining up with TRBD2. V trimming: 0 bases; J trimming: 0 bases; junction bases outside the gene matches: 7. The CDR3 consists of 18 residues. Germline V lookup: CDR1 ENHRY, CDR2 SYGVKD. CDR3 DNA sequence: TGTGCCATCAGTGAGTCTCTGGCGGGAGGTGACTCCTACAATGAGCAGTTCTTC. Its translation: CAISESLAGGDSYNEQFF.

This clone has a single count. The gene calls are TRBV6-5 and TRBJ2-7, with 11 bases identical to TRBD2. With V trimmed by 7 bases and J by 3 bases, 5 bases remained unmatched. This CDR3 contains 14 residues. Germline loops: CDR1 MNHEY, CDR2 SVGAGI. The chain's CDR3 is CASKPGLADYEQYF. CDR3 coding DNA: TGTGCCAGCAAGCCGGGACTAGCGGACTACGAGCAGTACTTC.

V usage is TRBV14 and J usage is TRBJ1-2, with D maybe TRBD1 (5 bases). The CDR3 contains 17 residues. V lost 2 bases to trimming and J lost 4 bases, with 20 bases between them. Germline CDR1 is SGHDN and CDR2 is FVKESK. The CDR3 sequence is CASSQLGRGGESYGYTF. CDR3 DNA: TGTGCCAGCAGCCAACTCGGACGGGGGGGTGAGAGCTATGGCTACACCTTC.

The J gene is TRBJ2-1, the V gene TRBV5-5, with 10 bases lining up with TRBD2. J was trimmed by 4 bases and V by 0 bases; bases with no gene match: 4. CDR1 SGHKS and CDR2 YYEKEE come from the germline V gene (reference sequence). The CDR3 is 16 amino acids. The chain's CDR3 is CASSLDLAGEYNEQFF. Here the CDR3 DNA reads TGTGCCAGCAGCTTGGACCTAGCGGGGGAGTACAATGAGCAGTTCTTC.

The J gene is TRBJ1-2, the V gene TRBV4-2; TRBD1 might be the D (6 bases). In germline, CDR1 is LGHNA, CDR2 YNFKEQ. The germline V and J ends were trimmed by 0 bases and 1 base, with 18 bases remaining between them. CDR3 length: 18 residues. CDR3 sequence reads: CASSQDVQGRTINYGYTF. CDR3 in DNA: TGTGCCAGCAGCCAAGATGTCCAGGGGCGCACCATTAACTATGGCTACACCTTC.

J is TRBJ2-5 and V is TRBV15; D is uncertain. CDR3 length equals 14 residues. The ends were cut back, 0 bases at V and 2 bases at J, with 7 bases in the middle. The V gene's germline CDR1 is LNHNV and CDR2 YYDKDF (reference sequence). The CDR3 bases are TGTGCCACCAGCAGAGATCGCGTTCAAGAGACCCAGTACTTC. Encoded protein: CATSRDRVQETQYF.

The CDR3, as DNA: TGTGCCAGCAGCTTAGGGAGGGTGAACACTGAAGCTTTCTTT. Amino acids: CASSLGRVNTEAFF. The chain couples TRBV7-2 to TRBJ1-1, with D uncertain. CDR1 SGHTA and CDR2 FQGNSA come from the germline V gene. V was cut by 1 base and J by 0 bases, with 6 bases left in between. The CDR3 length is 14 residues.

This rearrangement joins TRBV15 to TRBJ2-7; D is unclear. This CDR3 is built from 17 residues. The germline V gene encodes CDR1 LNHNV and CDR2 YYDKDF (reference sequence). Trimming took 0 bases from V and 6 from J, leaving 21 bases between them. The CDR3 DNA follows: TGTGCCACCAGCAGAGACCCGCGACGGCAGGTCCCGCGCGAGCAGTACTTC. Translation gives CATSRDPRRQVPREQYF. The whole variable domain, remainder taken from reference TRBV15 and TRBJ2-7, is DAMVIQNPRYQVTQFGKPVTLSCSQTLNHNVMYWYQQKSSQAPKLLFHYYDKDFNNEADTPDNFQSRRPNTSFCFLDIRSPGLGDTAMYLCATSRDPRRQVPREQYFGPGTRLTVT.

The V gene is TRBV6-5, the J gene TRBJ1-3, with D possibly being TRBD1 (6 bases). Between the trimmed V and J ends, which lost 3 bases and 4 bases, there was a span of 16 bases. The CDR3 is 16 amino acids. Germline V gives CDR1 MNHEY, CDR2 SVGAGI. CDR3 in amino acids: CASSYTGRITGNTIYF. The CDR3 nucleotides are TGTGCCAGCAGTTATACAGGGCGTATTACCGGAAACACCATATATTTT.

The gene calls are TRBV29-1 and TRBJ2-5; the match to TRBD2 covers 14 bases. With V trimmed by 6 bases and J by 5 bases, 11 bases remained unmatched. This CDR3 is built from 16 residues. In germline, CDR1 is SQVTM, CDR2 ANQGSEA. CDR3 DNA sequence: TGCAGCGTGGGGGGAGGGACTAGCGGGAGTACGGAGACCCAGTACTTC. Translated: CSVGGGTSGSTETQYF.

The chain carries TRBV5-1 and TRBJ1-3, with D possibly TRBD1 on 6 matching bases. Germline V lookup: CDR1 SGHRS, CDR2 YFSETQ. Trimming took off 3 bases at V and 2 bases at J, with 21 bases between the two ends. This CDR3 is 18 amino acids long. The chain's CDR3 is CASSWGWTDRTAGNTIYF. The CDR3 nucleotides read TGCGCCAGCAGCTGGGGGTGGACAGACAGAACGGCTGGAAACACCATATATTTT.

J is TRBJ1-4 and V is TRBV5-6; weak D call: TRBD1 (6 bases). The CDR3 is made up of 14 amino acids. Germline-derived CDR1 and CDR2 are SGHDT and YYEEEE. V was pared by 3 bases and J by 5 bases, with 11 bases between. The CDR3 protein is CASSSGTQNEKLFF. For the CDR3, the DNA is TGTGCCAGCAGCTCCGGGACACAGAATGAAAAACTGTTTTTT.

The chain is built from TRBV19 and TRBJ1-2; 9 positions agree with TRBD1. The CDR3 runs 16 residues. Per germline, CDR1 LNHDA and CDR2 SQIVND (reference sequence). V was clipped by 3 bases and J by 8 bases; unmatched bases: 13. This CDR3 reads CASSMGTGQGAPGYTF. The CDR3 DNA reads as TGTGCCAGTAGTATGGGGACGGGACAGGGTGCACCGGGCTACACCTTC.